The T cell receptor (beta chain) under discussion was sequenced for a study of glioma-infiltrating T cells. Study observations and caveats: CDR3 overlap between tissue and blood was very small. Gliomas, especially low-grade, showed above-expected tissue-blood divergence; non-neoplastic patients showed below.

TCR alpha and beta CDR3 regions were amplified from RNA using iRepertoire nested multiplex PCR. Tissue mRNA or PBMC total RNA, roughly 85-450 ng, went into one-step reverse transcription and amplification. TCRdb reprocessed the multiplex PCR reads with MiXCR, giving one entry per CDR3 protein. The data hold 100,000 to 150,000 distinct CDR3 sequences, with roughly 25% observed a single time. This clonotype occurred a few times. Its antigen is unidentified. A read error is possible here, since a much larger clone lies one base away. CDR1 and CDR2 (germline): MNHEY, SMNVEV (reference sequence). The CDR3 extends over 14 amino acids.

The sample taken for sequencing was glioma tissue, nonneoplastic brain tissue, or PBMCs (not recorded which). V and J are TRBV27 and TRBJ2-7, with TRBD1 identical over 9 bases. The clonotype was recovered from a human donor with low-grade glioma or glioblastoma, undergoing nonglioma brain surgery, or in good health (not recorded which). The CDR3, as DNA: TGTGCCAGCAGAGGACAGGGGCGCCCCTACGGGCAGTACTTC. Encoded protein: CASRGQGRPYGQYF.